A selection of T cell receptor beta chains follows, all from one sample in a study of T cells after yellow fever vaccination. TCRdb processed the 5' RACE reads anew with MiXCR; each CDR3 protein has one entry. Found here are fewer than 150,000 distinct CDR3 sequences, 7% to 9% of them singletons; the top ten hold 0.73%. The sequenced sample was CD4+ T cells sorted from PBMCs, obtained 5 days after the yellow fever booster vaccination. All receptors come from a young man who received the YFV17D yellow fever vaccine. The CDR3 runs from the conserved cysteine through the conserved F or W. A D gene is named only where the DNA matches it firmly.

TRBJ2-2 TRBV5-1 . CASSLVATNTGELFF
TRBJ1-6 TRBV12-3/TRBV12-4 . CASSFLGSPLHF
TRBJ1-2 TRBV7-2 . CASSPSREYGYTF
TRBJ2-5 TRBV20-1 TRBD2 CSANTLAGVWETQYF
TRBJ1-5 TRBV27 TRBD1 CASKTTGGWATNQPQHF
TRBJ2-3 TRBV7-2 . CASSLAGATQYF
TRBJ2-5 TRBV2 TRBD2 CTCSSGTSGRDLQETQYF
TRBJ1-1 TRBV14 . CASSQGRTSWAFF
TRBJ2-7 TRBV7-2 TRBD1 CASSSSGGNYEQYF
TRBJ2-3 TRBV18 . CASSPPGLNTDTQYF
TRBJ2-7 TRBV28 . CASSLRGGEYF